This T cell receptor (beta chain) came from a study of T cell responses to AZD1222 COVID-19 vaccine. General study findings and limits: In all cases, repertoires were sampled only after the peak T cell response. Among spike-specific TCRs, nearly half reportedly target unmutated variant regions. The breadth and depth of Spike-specific TCRs increased once two AZD1222 doses had been given. Baseline antibody screening turned up just six or seven seropositive AZD1222 recipients.

For this clone: Its antigen is not identified.

Method: immunoSEQ multiplex PCR; TCRdb's copy keeps in-frame clones and lacks some. The table includes 190,000 or so clones, more than 70% detected once. The CDR3 is 15 amino acids. The germline gives CDR1 KGHDR, CDR2 SFDVKD. V was trimmed by 5 bases and J by 1 base, leaving 12 bases between them. This specimen was peripheral blood, taken 28 days after the second AZD1222 dose. This chain joins TRBV24-1 and TRBJ2-3; D gene ambiguous. This sequence was found in an adult who received the AZD1222 COVID-19 vaccine. CDR3 coding DNA: TGTGCCACCAGTGCGGCTTTTTTCGGCACAGATACGCAGTATTTT. This sequence encodes CATSAAFFGTDTQYF.